What follows are 24 T cell receptor beta chains derived from one specimen sequenced in a study of cytomegalovirus exposure and HLA in healthy donors (dated by TCRdb to between 2016 and 2019). Preparation of the library involved the immunoSEQ multiplex PCR assay. For the multiplex PCR, a mixture combining 60 forward primers for TCR Vbeta segments and 13 reverse primers for TCR Jbeta segments was used. TCRdb provides this immuneACCESS table in a form limited to in-frame rearrangements. Some clones are lacking; in checked studies, under half of them reflect an unresolved V gene, and why the rest are absent is not known. In all, the sample holds fewer than 150,000 clones, and roughly 83% of those were seen once. The top ten clones comprise around 3.9% of the sample. The sequenced sample consisted of PBMCs. These receptors were obtained from a man in his forties in good health and CMV-seropositive.

This chain joins TRBV15 and TRBJ1-1, with a possible D match to TRBD1 (6 bases). This CDR3 is built from 16 residues. Germline V CDR1 and CDR2: LNHNV, YYDKDF (reference sequence). With 0 bases removed from V and 6 bases from J, the gap between germline ends came to 17 bases. CDR3 DNA: TGTGCCACCAGCAGAGATAGAGGGGGTATAACTGCTGAAGCTTTCTTT. Amino acid sequence: CATSRDRGGITAEAFF.

A single count supports this clone. The gene calls are TRBV4-1 and TRBJ2-7, with D maybe TRBD2 (7 bases). Germline V lookup: CDR1 MGHRA, CDR2 YSYEKL. Trimming removed 4 bases from V and 0 bases from J, with 19 bases in between. The CDR3 has 17 residues. The CDR3: CASSLSRGQLGSYEQYF. CDR3 bases: TGCGCCAGCAGCCTCTCGCGGGGGCAGCTTGGCTCCTACGAGCAGTACTTC.

A single count supports this clone. The V call is TRBV6-5, the J call TRBJ1-4, with 9 positions matching TRBD1. The germline CDR1 and CDR2 sequences are MNHEY and SVGAGI. The junction had 1 base not matched to a gene; V was cut back by 5 bases and J by 3 bases. This CDR3 has 14 amino acids. CDR3 in DNA: TGTGCCAGCAGTACAGGGGGCCCTAATGAAAAACTGTTTTTT. The encoded protein is CASSTGGPNEKLFF.

The chain carries TRBV13 and TRBJ2-7, with 7 bases lining up with TRBD2. Germline-derived CDR1 and CDR2 are PRHDT and FYEKMQ (reference sequence). J gave up 6 bases and V 5 bases, and 4 bases lay outside the gene matches. This CDR3 comprises 12 residues. Here the CDR3 reads CASSTGGGEQYF. CDR3 DNA: TGTGCCAGCAGCACTGGGGGGGGCGAGCAGTACTTC.

This sequence joins TRBV18 and TRBJ1-2; 9 nucleotides agree with TRBD1. After removal of 2 bases from V and 3 bases from J, the junction contained 10 bases not matched to a gene. The V gene's germline CDR1 is KGHSH and CDR2 LQKENI. The CDR3 totals 17 residues. The CDR3 protein is CASSPAGTGIGYYGYTF. The CDR3 DNA sequence: TGTGCCAGCTCACCAGCAGGGACAGGGATTGGCTACTATGGCTACACCTTC.

The genes are TRBV27 and TRBJ2-7, with 9 positions matching TRBD2. V lost 3 bases to trimming and J lost 4 bases; unmatched junction nucleotides: 4. The CDR3 loop spans 14 amino acids. Germline CDR1 is MNHEY and CDR2 is SMNVEV (reference sequence). DNA of the CDR3: TGTGCCAGCAGTTTCGGGACTAGCTTTTACGAGCAGTACTTC. As protein: CASSFGTSFYEQYF.

V gene TRBV18 combines with J gene TRBJ1-4; D gene unclear. Germline assignment: CDR1 KGHSH and CDR2 LQKENI. Trimming left V 0 bases short and J 7 bases short, with 12 bases between. This CDR3 comprises 15 residues. In nucleotides, the CDR3 is TGTGCCAGCTCACCACCGGCCTCACGCGGTGAAAAACTGTTTTTT. This encodes CASSPPASRGEKLFF.

The genes are TRBV19 and TRBJ2-6; weak D call: TRBD2 (7 bases). V was cut by 7 bases and J by 2 bases, with 21 bases left in between. Germline V lookup: CDR1 LNHDA, CDR2 SQIVND (reference sequence). CDR3 size: 18 residues. The CDR3 here is CASMRGGGNGPGANVLTF. In DNA form, the CDR3 reads TGTGCCAGTATGAGGGGCGGGGGCAACGGGCCTGGGGCCAACGTCCTGACTTTC.

This clone was detected a few times. The chain combines TRBV19 with TRBJ2-1; D remains unclear. V dropped 4 bases and J dropped 7 bases, with 11 bases sitting between them. The CDR3 has 13 residues. Germline CDR1 and CDR2: LNHDA and SQIVND (reference sequence). CDR3 amino acids: CASSTRSLNEQFF. Here the CDR3 DNA reads TGTGCCAGTAGTACCAGGTCCTTGAATGAGCAGTTCTTC.

This chain's CDR3 is CASSPTGDRNSPLHF. For the CDR3, the DNA is TGTGCCAGCAGCCCTACCGGGGACAGAAATTCACCCCTCCACTTT. The chain is built from TRBV11-3 and TRBJ1-6, with 7 bases identical to TRBD1. The CDR3 is 15 residues long. With V trimmed by 5 bases and J by 7 bases, 8 bases remained unmatched. CDR1 is SGHNT, CDR2 YENEEA, per germline.

This sequence joins TRBV9 and TRBJ1-2; D not certain. V lost 0 bases, J lost 6 bases, and 12 bases lay in between. The CDR3 is made up of 14 amino acids. Per the germline V gene, CDR1 is SGDLS and CDR2 is YYNGEE. CDR3 coding DNA: TGTGCCAGCAGCGTAGGTAACAGATTCCATGGCTACACCTTC. This sequence encodes CASSVGNRFHGYTF.

The J gene is TRBJ1-3, the V gene TRBV18, with D possibly being TRBD1 (5 bases). Germline-derived CDR1 and CDR2 are KGHSH and LQKENI. The V gene lost 6 bases and the J gene lost 4 bases, with 19 bases spanning the gap. The length of the CDR3 is 16 residues. CDR3: CASSPPGGARGNTIYF. The CDR3, as DNA: TGTGCCAGCTCTCCCCCCGGAGGGGCGAGAGGAAACACCATATATTTT.

The CDR3 loop is CASSQAETDTQYF. The CDR3 nucleotides are TGCGCCAGCAGCCAAGCTGAGACAGATACGCAGTATTTT. V is TRBV4-3 and J is TRBJ2-3; unclear D gene. The length of the CDR3 is 13 residues. Trimming shortened V by 1 base and J by 3 bases, and 5 bases separated the two germline ends. From germline, CDR1 is LGHNA and CDR2 YSLEER.

The sample holds a few counts of this clone. The genes are TRBV7-9 and TRBJ1-2; 11 positions agree with TRBD1. The trim removed 5 bases at V and 3 bases at J, leaving 2 bases unmatched. Per the germline V gene, CDR1 is SEHNR and CDR2 is FQNEAQ (reference sequence). The CDR3 loop spans 14 amino acids. For the CDR3, the DNA is TGTGCCAGCAGCCCGGGACAGGGGGACTATGGCTACACCTTC. Translating it yields CASSPGQGDYGYTF.

V is TRBV30 and J is TRBJ1-2, with a weak D call TRBD1 (6 bases). The CDR3 is 13 residues long. Germline V gene lookup returns CDR1 GTSNPN and CDR2 SVGIG (reference sequence). With 4 bases removed from V and 4 bases from J, the gap between germline ends came to 13 bases. The CDR3 nucleotides read TGTGCCTGGATTGACAGGAATTTCTATGGCTACACCTTC. This sequence encodes CAWIDRNFYGYTF.

The chain links TRBV14 to TRBJ2-7, with 8 nucleotides matching TRBD1. Germline CDR1 is SGHDN and CDR2 is FVKESK. V dropped 2 bases and J dropped 0; count of bases not matched to a gene: 9. This CDR3 is 17 amino acids long. The CDR3 DNA follows: TGTGCCAGCAGCCAACGTGTCCGGGACAGGACCTCCTACGAGCAGTACTTC. This codes for CASSQRVRDRTSYEQYF.

The gene calls are TRBV4-3 and TRBJ1-2, with a possible D match to TRBD1 (6 bases). The CDR3 consists of 14 residues. Per germline, CDR1 LGHNA and CDR2 YSLEER. V lost 0 bases, J lost 7 bases, and 12 bases lay in between. The CDR3 spells CASSQEAGQFGYTF. CDR3 coding DNA: TGCGCCAGCAGCCAAGAGGCTGGACAGTTTGGCTACACCTTC.

V gene TRBV2 combines with J gene TRBJ2-7; TRBD1 aligns across 10 bases. Germline-derived CDR1 and CDR2 are SNHLY and FYNNEI. This CDR3 is built from 16 residues. Trimming cost V 6 bases and J 6 bases; bases outside gene matches: 14. CDR3 amino acids: CASRPPGQGSPGEQYF. The CDR3 region has the DNA TGTGCCAGCAGGCCCCCGGGACAGGGGTCTCCCGGCGAGCAGTACTTC.

The J gene is TRBJ1-5, the V gene TRBV18; perhaps TRBD1 as D (5 bases). Germline V gene lookup returns CDR1 KGHSH and CDR2 LQKENI. The ends were cut back, 3 bases at V and 5 bases at J, with 14 bases in the middle. The CDR3 loop spans 15 amino acids. The CDR3 DNA sequence: TGTGCCAGCTCACCGGGAAGAGGGGAGGATCAGCCCCAGCATTTT. Its protein is CASSPGRGEDQPQHF.

This clone was observed a handful of times. The chain is built from TRBV5-6 and TRBJ2-4; D is possibly TRBD2 (7 bases). In germline, CDR1 is SGHDT, CDR2 YYEEEE. The germline V and J ends were trimmed by 6 bases and 3 bases, with 13 bases remaining between them. The CDR3 sequence is 14 residues long. The DNA for the CDR3 is TGTGCCAGCACATGGGGGGGCAGCAAAAACATTCAGTACTTC. Encoded protein: CASTWGGSKNIQYF.

This chain joins TRBV4-3 and TRBJ2-7, with 7 bases matching TRBD2. The CDR3 sequence is 15 residues long. Trimming took 1 base from V and 4 from J; bases not matched to a gene: 7. The germline gives CDR1 LGHNA, CDR2 YSLEER. The CDR3 nucleotides read TGCGCCAGCAGCCAAGGGCTAGCGGACATTTACGAGCAGTACTTC. Its translation: CASSQGLADIYEQYF.

This sequence joins TRBV6-5 and TRBJ2-2, with no clear D. Germline V lookup: CDR1 MNHEY, CDR2 SVGAGI. This CDR3 is built from 13 residues. Trimming stripped 0 bases from V and 6 bases from J, with 5 bases between. Written as DNA, the CDR3 is TGTGCCAGCAGTTACTCGATAGCCGGGGAGCTGTTTTTT. It encodes CASSYSIAGELFF.

V is TRBV4-3 and J is TRBJ2-5; TRBD2 is a possible D gene (5 bases). Germline CDR1 LGHNA, CDR2 YSLEER. V gave up 4 bases and J gave up 4 bases, with 16 bases separating them. The CDR3 contains 15 residues. In DNA form, the CDR3 reads TGCGCCAGCAGCCCGCGACCCTCAACTAGAGAGACCCAGTACTTC. Amino acids: CASSPRPSTRETQYF.

The gene calls are TRBV5-1 and TRBJ2-1, with a weak D call TRBD2 (6 bases). Trimming removed 7 bases at V and 5 bases at J, with 22 bases between. Germline-derived CDR1 and CDR2 are SGHRS and YFSETQ. The CDR3 contains 16 residues. The CDR3 sequence is CASYPGLAPLHNEQFF. CDR3 DNA sequence: TGCGCCAGCTACCCGGGACTCGCTCCTCTACACAATGAGCAGTTCTTC.